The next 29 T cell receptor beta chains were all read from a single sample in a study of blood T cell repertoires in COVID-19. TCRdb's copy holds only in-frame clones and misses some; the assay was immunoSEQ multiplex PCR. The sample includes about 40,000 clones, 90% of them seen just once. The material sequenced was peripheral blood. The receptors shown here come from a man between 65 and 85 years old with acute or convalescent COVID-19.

Written as DNA, the CDR3 is TGCAGTGCCAGTGGTTCCGGGACTTCAGTGGGGCAGCCCCAGCATTTT. Amino acids: CSASGSGTSVGQPQHF. V and J are TRBV20-1 and TRBJ1-5; weak D call: TRBD1 (5 bases). This CDR3 has 16 residues. V was pared by 6 bases and J by 7 bases, with 25 bases between. Per the germline V gene, CDR1 is DFQATT and CDR2 is SNEGSKA (reference sequence).

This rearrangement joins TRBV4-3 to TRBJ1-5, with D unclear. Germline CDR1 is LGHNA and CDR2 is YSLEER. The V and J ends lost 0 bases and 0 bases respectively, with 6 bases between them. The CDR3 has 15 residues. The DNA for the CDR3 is TGCGCCAGCAGCCAAGATGGAGATAGCAATCAGCCCCAGCATTTT. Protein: CASSQDGDSNQPQHF.

CDR3 sequence: CASSSRTSTRDEQFF. DNA for the CDR3: TGTGCCAGCAGCTCCAGGACTAGTACCAGGGATGAGCAGTTCTTC. This rearrangement joins TRBV5-4 to TRBJ2-1, with TRBD2 matching 7 bases. V gave up 3 bases and J gave up 8 bases; unmatched junction bases: 11. The CDR3 has 15 residues. CDR1 SGHNT and CDR2 YYREEE come from the germline V gene (reference sequence).

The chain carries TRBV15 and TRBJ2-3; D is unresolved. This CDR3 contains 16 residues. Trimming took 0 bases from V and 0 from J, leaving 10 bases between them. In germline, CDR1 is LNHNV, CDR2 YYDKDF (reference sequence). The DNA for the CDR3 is TGTGCCACCAGCAGAGACGGAGCTGCTAGCACAGATACGCAGTATTTT. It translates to CATSRDGAASTDTQYF.

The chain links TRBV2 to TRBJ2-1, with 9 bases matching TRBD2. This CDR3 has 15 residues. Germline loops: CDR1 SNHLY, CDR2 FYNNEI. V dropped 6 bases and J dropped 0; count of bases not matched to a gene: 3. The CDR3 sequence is CASRELAGSYNEQFF. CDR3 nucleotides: TGTGCCAGCAGAGAACTAGCGGGCTCCTACAATGAGCAGTTCTTC. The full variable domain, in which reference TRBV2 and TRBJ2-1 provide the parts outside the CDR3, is EPEVTQTPSHQVTQMGQEVILRCVPISNHLYFYWYRQILGQKVEFLVSFYNNEISEKSEIFDDQFSVERPDGSNFTLKIRSTKLEDSAMYFCASRELAGSYNEQFFGPGTRLTVL.

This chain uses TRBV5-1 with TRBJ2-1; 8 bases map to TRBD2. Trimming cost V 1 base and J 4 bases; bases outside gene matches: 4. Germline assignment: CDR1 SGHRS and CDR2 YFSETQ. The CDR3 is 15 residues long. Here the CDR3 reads CASSLRASGYNEQFF. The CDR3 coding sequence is TGCGCCAGCAGCTTGAGGGCTAGCGGGTACAATGAGCAGTTCTTC.

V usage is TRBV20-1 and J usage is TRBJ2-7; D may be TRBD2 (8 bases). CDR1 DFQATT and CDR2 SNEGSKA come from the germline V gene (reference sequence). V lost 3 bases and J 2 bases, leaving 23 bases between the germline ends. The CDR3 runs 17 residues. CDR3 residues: CSASETGSSGQPYEQYF. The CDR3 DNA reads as TGCAGTGCTAGTGAGACAGGGTCTAGCGGGCAACCCTACGAGCAGTACTTC.

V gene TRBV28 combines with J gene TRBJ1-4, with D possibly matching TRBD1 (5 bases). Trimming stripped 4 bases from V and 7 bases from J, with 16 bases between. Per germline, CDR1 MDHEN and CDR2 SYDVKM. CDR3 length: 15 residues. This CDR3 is CASSSRQTPVEKLFF. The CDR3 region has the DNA TGTGCCAGCAGTTCCCGACAGACCCCTGTTGAAAAACTGTTTTTT.

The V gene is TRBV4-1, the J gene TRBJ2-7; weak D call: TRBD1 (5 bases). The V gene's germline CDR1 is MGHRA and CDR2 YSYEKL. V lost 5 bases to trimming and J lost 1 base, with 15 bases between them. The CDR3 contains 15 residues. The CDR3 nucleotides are TGCGCCAGCAGCGACGCGCAGGGTTCGTCCTACGAGCAGTACTTC. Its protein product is CASSDAQGSSYEQYF.

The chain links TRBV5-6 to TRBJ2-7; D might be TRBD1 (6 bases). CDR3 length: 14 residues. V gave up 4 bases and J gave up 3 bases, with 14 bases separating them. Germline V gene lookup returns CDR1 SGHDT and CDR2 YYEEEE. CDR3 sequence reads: CASSLGAGIYEQYF. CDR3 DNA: TGTGCCAGCAGCCTGGGGGCAGGGATCTACGAGCAGTACTTC.

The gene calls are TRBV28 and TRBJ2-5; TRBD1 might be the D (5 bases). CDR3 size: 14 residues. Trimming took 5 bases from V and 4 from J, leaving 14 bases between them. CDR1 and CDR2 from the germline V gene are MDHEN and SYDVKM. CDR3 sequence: CASSTPIGAETQYF. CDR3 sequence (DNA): TGTGCCAGCAGTACCCCTATAGGGGCAGAGACCCAGTACTTC.

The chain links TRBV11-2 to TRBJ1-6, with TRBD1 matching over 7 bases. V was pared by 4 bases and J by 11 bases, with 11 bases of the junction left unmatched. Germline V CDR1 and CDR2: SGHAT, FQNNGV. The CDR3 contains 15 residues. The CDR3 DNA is TGTGCCAGCAGCTCAGGGGGGATAGGACGAGCACCCCTCCACTTT. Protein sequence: CASSSGGIGRAPLHF.

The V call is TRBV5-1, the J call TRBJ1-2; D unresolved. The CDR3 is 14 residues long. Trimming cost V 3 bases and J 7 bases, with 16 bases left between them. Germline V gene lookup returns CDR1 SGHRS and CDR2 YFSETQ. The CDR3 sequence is CASSSLGPASGYTF. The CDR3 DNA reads TGCGCCAGCAGCTCGTTGGGCCCCGCGAGTGGCTACACCTTC.

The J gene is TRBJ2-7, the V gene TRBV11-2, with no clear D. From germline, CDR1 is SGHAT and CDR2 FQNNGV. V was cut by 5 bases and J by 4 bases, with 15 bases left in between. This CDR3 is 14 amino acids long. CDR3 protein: CASSPLIVLYEQYF. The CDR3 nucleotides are TGTGCCAGCAGCCCCCTTATTGTGTTGTACGAGCAGTACTTC.

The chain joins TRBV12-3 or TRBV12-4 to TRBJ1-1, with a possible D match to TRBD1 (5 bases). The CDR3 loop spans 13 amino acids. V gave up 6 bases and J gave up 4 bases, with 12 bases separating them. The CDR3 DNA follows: TGTGCCAGCAGCCCTGACAGTCGCACTGAAGCTTTCTTT. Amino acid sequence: CASSPDSRTEAFF.

CDR3 region: CASSLMGLAVYNEQFF. The CDR3 nucleotides read TGTGCCAGCAGCTTGATGGGACTAGCGGTTTACAATGAGCAGTTCTTC. This chain uses TRBV5-6 with TRBJ2-1, with 11 bases that match TRBD2. This CDR3 has 16 amino acids. The trim removed 1 base at V and 4 bases at J, leaving 4 bases unmatched. Germline V CDR1 and CDR2: SGHDT, YYEEEE.

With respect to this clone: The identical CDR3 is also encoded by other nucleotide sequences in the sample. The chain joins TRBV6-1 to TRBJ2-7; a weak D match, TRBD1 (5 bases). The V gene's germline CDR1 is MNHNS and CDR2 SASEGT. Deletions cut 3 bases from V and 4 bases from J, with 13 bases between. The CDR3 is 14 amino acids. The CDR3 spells CASSDRGRVYEQYF. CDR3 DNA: TGTGCCAGCAGTGATCGCGGCAGGGTGTACGAGCAGTACTTC.

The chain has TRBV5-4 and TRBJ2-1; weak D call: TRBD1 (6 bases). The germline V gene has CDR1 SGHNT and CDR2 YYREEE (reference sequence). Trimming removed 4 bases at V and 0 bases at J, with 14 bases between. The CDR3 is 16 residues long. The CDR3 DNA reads TGTGCCAGCAGCGGTCAACAGGGCAGCTCCTACAATGAGCAGTTCTTC. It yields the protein CASSGQQGSSYNEQFF.

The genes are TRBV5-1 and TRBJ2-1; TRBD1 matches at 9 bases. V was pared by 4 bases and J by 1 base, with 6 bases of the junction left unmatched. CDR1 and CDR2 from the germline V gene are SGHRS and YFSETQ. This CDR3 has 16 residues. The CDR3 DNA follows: TGCGCCAGCAGCCCGACCGGACAGGGGTCCTACAATGAGCAGTTCTTC. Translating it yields CASSPTGQGSYNEQFF.

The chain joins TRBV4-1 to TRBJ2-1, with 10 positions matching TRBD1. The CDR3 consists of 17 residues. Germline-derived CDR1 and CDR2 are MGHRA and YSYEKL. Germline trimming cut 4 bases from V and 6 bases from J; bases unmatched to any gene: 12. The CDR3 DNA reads TGCGCCAGCAGCCCATACCCCGGGGGACAGGGGCTCAATGAGCAGTTCTTC. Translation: CASSPYPGGQGLNEQFF.

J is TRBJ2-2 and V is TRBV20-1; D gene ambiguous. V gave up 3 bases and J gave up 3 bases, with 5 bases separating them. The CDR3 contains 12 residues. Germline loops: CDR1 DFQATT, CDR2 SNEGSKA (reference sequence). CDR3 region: CSASRDTGELFF. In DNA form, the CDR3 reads TGCAGTGCTAGTCGTGACACCGGGGAGCTGTTTTTT.

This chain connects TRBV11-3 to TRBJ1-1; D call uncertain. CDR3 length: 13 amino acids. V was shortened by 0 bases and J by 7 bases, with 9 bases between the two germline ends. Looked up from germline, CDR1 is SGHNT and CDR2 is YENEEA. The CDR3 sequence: CASSLDLAGEAFF. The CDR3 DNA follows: TGTGCCAGCAGCTTAGATCTTGCGGGTGAAGCTTTCTTT.

CDR3 sequence reads: CASSEEAGGGTGELFF. In DNA, the CDR3 is TGTGCCAGCAGTGAAGAAGCGGGAGGTGGGACCGGGGAGCTGTTTTTT. The chain employs TRBV2 and TRBJ2-2, with 9 bases lining up with TRBD2. CDR1 and CDR2 (germline): SNHLY, FYNNEI. The V gene end was trimmed by 1 base and the J gene end by 5 bases; junction bases not matched to a gene: 5. CDR3 size: 16 residues.

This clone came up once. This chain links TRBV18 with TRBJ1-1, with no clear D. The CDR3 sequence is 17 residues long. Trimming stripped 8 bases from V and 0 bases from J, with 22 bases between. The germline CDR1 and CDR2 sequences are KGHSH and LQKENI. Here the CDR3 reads CASTGGLELAMNTEAFF. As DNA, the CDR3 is TGTGCCAGCACTGGTGGCCTAGAACTGGCGATGAACACTGAAGCTTTCTTT.

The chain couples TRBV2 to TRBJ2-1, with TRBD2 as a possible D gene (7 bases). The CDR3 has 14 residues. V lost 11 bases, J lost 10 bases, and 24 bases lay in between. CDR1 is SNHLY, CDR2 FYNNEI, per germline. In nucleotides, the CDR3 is TGTGCCGGGGGGCCCGGGGGCCCCGGGAGGGAGCAGTTCTTC. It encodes CAGGPGGPGREQFF.

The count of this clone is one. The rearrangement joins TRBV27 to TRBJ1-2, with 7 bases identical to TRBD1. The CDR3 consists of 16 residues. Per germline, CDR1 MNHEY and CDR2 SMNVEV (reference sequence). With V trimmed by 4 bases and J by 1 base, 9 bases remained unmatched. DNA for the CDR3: TGTGCCAGCAGTTCTGCTACAGGGGTTAGTAACTATGGCTACACCTTC. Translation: CASSSATGVSNYGYTF.

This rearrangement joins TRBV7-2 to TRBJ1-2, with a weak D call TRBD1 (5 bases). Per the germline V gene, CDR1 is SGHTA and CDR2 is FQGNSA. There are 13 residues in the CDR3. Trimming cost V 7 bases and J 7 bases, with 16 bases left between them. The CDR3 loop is CASNNRQGGGYTF. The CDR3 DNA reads TGTGCCAGCAATAATCGGCAGGGAGGTGGCTACACCTTC. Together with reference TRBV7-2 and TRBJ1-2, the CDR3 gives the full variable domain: GAGVSQSPSNKVTEKGKDVELRCDPISGHTALYWYRQSLGQGLEFLIYFQGNSAPDKSGLPSDRFSAERTGGSVSTLTIQRTQQEDSAVYLCASNNRQGGGYTFGSGTRLTVV.

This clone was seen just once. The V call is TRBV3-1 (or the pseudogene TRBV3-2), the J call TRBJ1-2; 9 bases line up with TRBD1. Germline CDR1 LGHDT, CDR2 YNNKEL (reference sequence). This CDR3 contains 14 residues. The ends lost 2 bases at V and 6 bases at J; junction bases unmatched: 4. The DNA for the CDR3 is TGTGCCAGCAGCCAATCAAGACAGGGGGATGGCTACACCTTC. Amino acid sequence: CASSQSRQGDGYTF.

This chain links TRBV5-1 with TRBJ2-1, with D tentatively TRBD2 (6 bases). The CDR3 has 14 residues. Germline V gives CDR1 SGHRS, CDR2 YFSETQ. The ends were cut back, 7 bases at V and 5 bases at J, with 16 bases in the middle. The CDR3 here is CASGPGLLHNEQFF. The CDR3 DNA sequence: TGCGCCAGCGGACCGGGACTTCTTCACAATGAGCAGTTCTTC.